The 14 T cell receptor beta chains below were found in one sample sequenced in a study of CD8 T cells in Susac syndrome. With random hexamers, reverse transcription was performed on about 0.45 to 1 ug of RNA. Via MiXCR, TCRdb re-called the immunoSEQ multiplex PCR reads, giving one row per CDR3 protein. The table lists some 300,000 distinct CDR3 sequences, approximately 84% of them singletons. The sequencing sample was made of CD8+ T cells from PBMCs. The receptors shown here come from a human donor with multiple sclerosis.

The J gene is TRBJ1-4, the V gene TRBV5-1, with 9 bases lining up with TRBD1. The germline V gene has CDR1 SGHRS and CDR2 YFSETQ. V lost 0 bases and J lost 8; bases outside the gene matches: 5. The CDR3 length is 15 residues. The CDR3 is CASSLEGQGLEKLFF. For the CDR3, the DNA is TGCGCCAGCAGCTTGGAGGGACAGGGATTGGAAAAACTGTTTTTT.

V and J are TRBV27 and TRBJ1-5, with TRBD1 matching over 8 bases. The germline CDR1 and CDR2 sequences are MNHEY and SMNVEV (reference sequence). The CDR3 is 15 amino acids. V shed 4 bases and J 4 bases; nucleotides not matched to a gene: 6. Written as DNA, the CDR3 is TGTGCCAGCAGTTGGGGCAGGGGGCAAAATCAGCCCCAGCATTTT. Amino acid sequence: CASSWGRGQNQPQHF.

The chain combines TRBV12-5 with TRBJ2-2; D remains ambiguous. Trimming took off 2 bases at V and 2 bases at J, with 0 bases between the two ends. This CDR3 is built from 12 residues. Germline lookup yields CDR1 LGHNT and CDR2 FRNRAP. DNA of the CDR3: TGTGCTAGTGGTTTGAACACCGGGGAGCTGTTTTTT. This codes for CASGLNTGELFF.

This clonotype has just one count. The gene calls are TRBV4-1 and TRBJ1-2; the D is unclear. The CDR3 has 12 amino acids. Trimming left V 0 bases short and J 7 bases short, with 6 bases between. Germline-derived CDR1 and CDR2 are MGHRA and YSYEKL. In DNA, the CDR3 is TGCGCCAGCAGCCAAGACGGGCGTGGCTACACCTTC. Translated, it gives CASSQDGRGYTF.

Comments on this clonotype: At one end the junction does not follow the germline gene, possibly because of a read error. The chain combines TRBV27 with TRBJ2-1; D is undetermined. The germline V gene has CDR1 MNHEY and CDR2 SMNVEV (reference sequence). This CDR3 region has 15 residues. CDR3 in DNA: TGTGCCGGCAGTCACGGCGCTGTTGGTCGCAATGAGCAGTTCTTC. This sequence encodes CAGSHGAVGRNEQFF.

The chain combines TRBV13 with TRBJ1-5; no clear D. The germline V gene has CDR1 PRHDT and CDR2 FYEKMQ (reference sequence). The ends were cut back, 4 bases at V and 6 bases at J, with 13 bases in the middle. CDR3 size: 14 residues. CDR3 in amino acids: CASSSSAGSQPQHF. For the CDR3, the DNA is TGTGCCAGCAGCTCCAGCGCAGGCTCTCAGCCCCAGCATTTT.

CDR3 residues: CASSYGQAVNEKLFF. Written as DNA, the CDR3 is TGTGCCAGCAGTTATGGACAGGCTGTGAATGAAAAACTGTTTTTT. The V gene is TRBV6-5, the J gene TRBJ1-4; 7 nucleotides line up with TRBD1. Germline V gene lookup returns CDR1 MNHEY and CDR2 SVGAGI. V lost 3 bases and J lost 5; bases outside the gene matches: 6. CDR3 length: 15 amino acids.

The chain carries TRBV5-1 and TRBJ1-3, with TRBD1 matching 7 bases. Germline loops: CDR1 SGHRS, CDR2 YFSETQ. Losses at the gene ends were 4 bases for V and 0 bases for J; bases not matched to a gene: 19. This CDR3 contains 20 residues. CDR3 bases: TGCGCCAGCAGCGCGCCCTCGACAGAAGGATGGGACAGCTCTGGAAACACCATATATTTT. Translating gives CASSAPSTEGWDSSGNTIYF.

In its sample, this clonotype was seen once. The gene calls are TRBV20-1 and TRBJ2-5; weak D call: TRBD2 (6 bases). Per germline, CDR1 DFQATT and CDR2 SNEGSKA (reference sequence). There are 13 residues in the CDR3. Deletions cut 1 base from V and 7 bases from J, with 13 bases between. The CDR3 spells CSARAGETGTQYF. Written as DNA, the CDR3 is TGCAGTGCTAGAGCGGGAGAGACGGGGACCCAGTACTTC.

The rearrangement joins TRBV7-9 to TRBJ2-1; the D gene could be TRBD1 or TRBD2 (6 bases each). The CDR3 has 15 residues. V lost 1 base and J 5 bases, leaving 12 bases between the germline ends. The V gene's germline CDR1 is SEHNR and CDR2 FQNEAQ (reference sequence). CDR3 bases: TGTGCCAGCAGCTTAGTAGGGGGGCTGAACAATGAGCAGTTCTTC. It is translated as CASSLVGGLNNEQFF.

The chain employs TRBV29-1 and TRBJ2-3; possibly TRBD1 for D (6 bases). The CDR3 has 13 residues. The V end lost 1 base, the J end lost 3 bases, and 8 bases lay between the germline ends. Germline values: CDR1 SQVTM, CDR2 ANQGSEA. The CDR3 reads CSVEGGGTDTQYF. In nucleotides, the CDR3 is TGCAGCGTTGAAGGAGGGGGAACAGATACGCAGTATTTT.

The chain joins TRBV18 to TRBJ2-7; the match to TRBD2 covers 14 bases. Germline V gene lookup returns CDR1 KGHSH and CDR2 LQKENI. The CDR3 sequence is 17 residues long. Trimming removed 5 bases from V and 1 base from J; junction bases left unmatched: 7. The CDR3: CASSSRTSGRQSYEQYF. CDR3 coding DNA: TGTGCCAGCTCATCCCGGACTAGCGGGAGGCAGTCCTACGAGCAGTACTTC.

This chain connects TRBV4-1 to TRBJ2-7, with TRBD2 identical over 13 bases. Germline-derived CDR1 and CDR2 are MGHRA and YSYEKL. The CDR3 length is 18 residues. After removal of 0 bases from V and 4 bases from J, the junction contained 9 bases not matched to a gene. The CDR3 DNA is TGCGCCAGCAGCCAAGAATTACTAGCGGGAGGGGTAAGGTACGAGCAGTACTTC. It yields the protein CASSQELLAGGVRYEQYF.

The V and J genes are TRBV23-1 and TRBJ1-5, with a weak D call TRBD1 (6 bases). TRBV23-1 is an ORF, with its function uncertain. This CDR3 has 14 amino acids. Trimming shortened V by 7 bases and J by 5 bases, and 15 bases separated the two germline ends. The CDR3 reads CASNPTPGDQPQHF. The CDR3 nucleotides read TGCGCCAGCAATCCAACGCCAGGGGATCAGCCCCAGCATTTT.